The present entry profiles one TCR beta chain with its context. The data were produced by immunoSEQ multiplex PCR, yet TCRdb's version contains in-frame clones alone and is incomplete. The sample shows nearly 350,000 clones, less than 90% of them seen only once. These data originate in a study of blood T cell repertoires in COVID-19. Trimming left V 5 bases short and J 1 base short, with 14 bases between. Germline V gene sequence: CDR1 MGHDK, CDR2 SYGVNS. This CDR3 region has 15 residues. The chain recombines TRBV25-1 with TRBJ1-1, with a possible D match to TRBD1 (5 bases). This clonotype originated in a woman aged 25-40 years who had recovered from COVID-19. Specimen: PBMCs or T cells enriched from blood (not recorded which). The CDR3: CASSIQGGGNTEAFF. The CDR3 DNA reads as TGTGCCAGCAGTATCCAGGGAGGTGGGAACACTGAAGCTTTCTTT.